This T cell receptor (beta chain) was documented in a study of blood T cell repertoires in COVID-19. In the study overall: COVID-19 samples from acute and convalescent phases originated in the United States, Italy and Spain.

This clone was observed a single time. Authors' data handling: How many nucleated cells were present was estimated from reference gene primer amplification. Assay: immunoSEQ multiplex PCR; the TCRdb copy retains only in-frame clones and omits some. Clonal size and the V and J genes are those of that table, whereas D and trimming came from the DNA. The top ten hold 3% to 4% of the sample, which has 150,000 to 200,000 clones, approximately 87% seen once. V lost 0 bases, J lost 5 bases, and 8 bases stayed unmatched. CDR1 MNHEY and CDR2 SMNVEV come from the germline V gene (reference sequence). The CDR3 has 17 amino acids.

This TCR came from a man in his late teens or twenties with active or convalescent COVID-19. The source material was peripheral blood. The J gene is TRBJ2-5, the V gene TRBV27, with TRBD2 matching over 11 bases. The CDR3 bases are TGTGCCAGCAGTTTATCGGTTACTAGCGGGGGTAGGGAGACCCAGTACTTC. Its protein product is CASSLSVTSGGRETQYF.